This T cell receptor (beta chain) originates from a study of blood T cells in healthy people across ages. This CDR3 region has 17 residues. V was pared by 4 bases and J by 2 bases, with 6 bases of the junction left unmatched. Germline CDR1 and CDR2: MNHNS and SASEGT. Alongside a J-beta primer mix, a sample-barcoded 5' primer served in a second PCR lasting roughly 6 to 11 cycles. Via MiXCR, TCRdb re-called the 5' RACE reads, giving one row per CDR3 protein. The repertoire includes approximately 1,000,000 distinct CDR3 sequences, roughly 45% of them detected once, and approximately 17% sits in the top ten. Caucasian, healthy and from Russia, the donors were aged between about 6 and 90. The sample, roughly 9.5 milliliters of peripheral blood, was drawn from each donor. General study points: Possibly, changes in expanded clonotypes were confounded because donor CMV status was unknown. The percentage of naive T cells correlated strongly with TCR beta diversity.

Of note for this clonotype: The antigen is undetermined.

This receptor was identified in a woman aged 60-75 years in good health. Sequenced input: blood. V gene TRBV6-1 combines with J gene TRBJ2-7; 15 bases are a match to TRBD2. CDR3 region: CASSGSGLAGGTYEQYF. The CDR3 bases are TGTGCCAGCAGTGGATCGGGACTAGCGGGAGGAACCTACGAGCAGTACTTC.